This TCR beta chain was sequenced in a study of T cells in Graves' hyperthyroidism and ophthalmopathy. Patients with uncontrolled infections, other autoimmune diseases, pregnancy or lactation were excluded. RNA transcripts yielded amplified TCR beta CDR3 regions. HTBI primers were used for first-round RT-PCR of the TCR CDR3. TCRdb re-analysed the multiplex PCR reads in MiXCR, keeping a single row per CDR3 protein. This table has 540,000 or so distinct CDR3 sequences, 46% appearing once. The specimen sequenced was peripheral blood or thyroid tissue (not recorded which). The receptor was isolated from an adult woman with Graves' disease, either hyperthyroidism or ophthalmopathy (not recorded which).

DNA for the CDR3: TGCGCCAGCAGCAGGGGGAGGGACACAGCTCAAGAGACCCAGTACTTC. It yields the protein CASSRGRDTAQETQYF. The chain combines TRBV5-1 with TRBJ2-5; TRBD2 is a possible D gene (7 bases). V was shortened by 4 bases and J by 2 bases, with 18 bases between the two germline ends. CDR1 and CDR2 from the germline V gene are SGHRS and YFSETQ. The CDR3 runs 16 residues.